The sample holds a few counts of the clone carrying this T cell receptor (beta chain). This entry comes from a study of chronic HIV infection and antiretroviral therapy. TCRdb itself ran the 5' RACE reads through MiXCR, one entry per CDR3 protein. The data show 45,000 to 55,000 distinct CDR3 sequences, roughly 19% seen once. This CDR3 is 14 amino acids long. Germline V gene sequence: CDR1 SGHRS, CDR2 YFSETQ. V was trimmed by 2 bases and J by 2 bases, leaving 7 bases between them. The sequence derives from an adult who had HIV and had not received antiretroviral therapy, or was an uninfected healthy control (not recorded which). The specimen was peripheral blood. The V gene is TRBV5-1, the J gene TRBJ1-4, with D perhaps TRBD1 (5 bases). The CDR3 sequence: CASSLGATNEKLFF. The CDR3 DNA reads TGCGCCAGCAGCTTAGGGGCGACTAATGAAAAACTGTTTTTT. Drawing the rest from reference TRBV5-1 and TRBJ1-4, the complete variable domain is KAGVTQTPRYLIKTRGQQVTLSCSPISGHRSVSWYQQTPGQGLQFLFEYFSETQRNKGNFPGRFSGRQFSNSRSEMNVSTLELGDSALYLCASSLGATNEKLFFGSGTQLSVL.